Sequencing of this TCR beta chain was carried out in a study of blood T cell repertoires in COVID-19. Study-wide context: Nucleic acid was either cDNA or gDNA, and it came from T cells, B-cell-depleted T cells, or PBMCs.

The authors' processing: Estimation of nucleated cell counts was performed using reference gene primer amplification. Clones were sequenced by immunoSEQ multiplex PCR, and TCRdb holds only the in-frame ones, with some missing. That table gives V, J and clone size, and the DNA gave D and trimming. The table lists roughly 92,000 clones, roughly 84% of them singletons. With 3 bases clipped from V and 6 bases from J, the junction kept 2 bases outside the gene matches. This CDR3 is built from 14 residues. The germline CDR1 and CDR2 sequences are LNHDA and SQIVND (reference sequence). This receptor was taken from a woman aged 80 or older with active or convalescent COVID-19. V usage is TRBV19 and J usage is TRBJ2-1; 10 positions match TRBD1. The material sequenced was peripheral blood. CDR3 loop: CASSMDRGINEQFF. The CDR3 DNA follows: TGTGCCAGTAGTATGGACAGGGGGATCAATGAGCAGTTCTTC. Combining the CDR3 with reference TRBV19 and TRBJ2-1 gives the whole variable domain DGGITQSPKYLFRKEGQNVTLSCEQNLNHDAMYWYRQDPGQGLRLIYYSQIVNDFQKGDIAEGYSVSREKKESFPLTVTSAQKNPTAFYLCASSMDRGINEQFFGPGTRLTVL.